This TCR beta chain stems from a study of T cell changes during pregnancy in multiple sclerosis. CDR1 SGHNT and CDR2 YYREEE come from the germline V gene (reference sequence). There are 16 residues in the CDR3. V gave up 6 bases and J gave up 2 bases; unmatched junction bases: 6. Measured with immunoSEQ multiplex PCR; TCRdb has only the in-frame clones, and not every one. This sample has about 16,000 clones, with around 95% found just once. The V call is TRBV5-4, the J call TRBJ2-3, with 13 positions matching TRBD2. The material was peripheral blood, obtained in the third trimester of pregnancy. The receptor was derived from a female donor with multiple sclerosis, enrolled in a pregnancy study. The CDR3, as DNA: TGTGCCAGCAACCCCGGGACTAGCGGGATCACAGATACGCAGTATTTT. Translation gives CASNPGTSGITDTQYF.